This TCR beta chain was sequenced for a study of blood T cell repertoires in COVID-19. About the research overall: Sample material is recorded as cDNA or gDNA derived from T cells, B-cell-depleted T cells, or PBMCs.

The table came from immunoSEQ multiplex PCR; TCRdb's copy has only in-frame clones and leaves some out. The sample includes 200,000 to 250,000 clones, about 79% of them seen just once. Those enrolled, adults aged roughly 18 to 90 years, came from 25 or so US areas. Donors were grouped by their self-reported clinical history. Two negative PCRs, clearance, or symptom resolution characterized the recovered Cohort 3 donors. Germline V lookup: CDR1 SGHDT, CDR2 YYEEEE. This CDR3 spans 15 amino acids. With 4 bases clipped from V and 0 bases from J, the junction kept 2 bases outside the gene matches. The sample taken for sequencing was PBMCs or T cells enriched from blood (not recorded which). The chain employs TRBV5-6 and TRBJ2-3, with 10 nucleotides matching TRBD2. The source of this sequence is a woman aged 55 to 70 who had recovered from COVID-19. This CDR3 is CASSRGLASTDTQYF. The CDR3 nucleotides are TGTGCCAGCAGCCGGGGACTAGCGAGCACAGATACGCAGTATTTT.